The 9 T cell receptor beta chains below were found in one sample sequenced in a study of response to subunit inactivated influenza vaccine. One entry per CDR3 protein, called by TCRdb with MiXCR from the RT-PCR reads. This sample has about 170,000 distinct CDR3 sequences, with about 12% found just once. These data also formed part of another study, on T cells expressing NK-cell markers. According to that study: What made the TCR beta cDNA was 5'RACE template switching with UMIs.

The sample was CD8+ T cells sorted from PBMCs, taken 12 days after vaccination. Receptors originate from a middle-aged man who received an inactivated influenza vaccine.

In nucleotides, the CDR3 is TGCAGTGCTAGAGCGCGCAGTCTCTATGGCTACACCTTC. Translating gives CSARARSLYGYTF. The chain recombines TRBV20-1 with TRBJ1-2; D is uncertain. Trimming removed 1 base from V and 4 bases from J, with 10 bases in between. Germline CDR1 reads DFQATT; CDR2 reads SNEGSKA (reference sequence). CDR3 length: 13 amino acids.

V and J are TRBV7-8 and TRBJ2-5; possible D gene TRBD2, 5 bases. The ends were cut back, 6 bases at V and 5 bases at J, with 19 bases in the middle. Per germline, CDR1 SGHVS and CDR2 FQNEAQ. This CDR3 comprises 15 residues. The CDR3, as DNA: TGTGCCAGCAGTTCGGTGCGGGCCGGGATTGAGACCCAGTACTTC. Translation gives CASSSVRAGIETQYF.

This sequence joins TRBV4-2 and TRBJ2-7; 11 bases map to TRBD2. V lost 3 bases to trimming and J lost 0 bases; unmatched junction nucleotides: 1. From germline, CDR1 is LGHNA and CDR2 YNFKEQ. The CDR3 runs 15 residues. The CDR3 DNA reads TGTGCCAGCAGCCAGCTAGCGGGGGGCTCCTACGAGCAGTACTTC. This encodes CASSQLAGGSYEQYF.

The chain links TRBV12-3 or TRBV12-4 to TRBJ2-5; TRBD1 agrees at 11 bases. CDR3 length equals 16 residues. J gave up 5 bases and V 3 bases, and 8 bases lay outside the gene matches. The CDR3 DNA sequence: TGTGCCAGCAGTTTCTCAGGACAGGGGGCTGGGGAGACCCAGTACTTC. Its translation: CASSFSGQGAGETQYF.

This chain links TRBV5-1 with TRBJ2-7, with D tentatively TRBD1 (6 bases). This CDR3 spans 15 amino acids. Deletions cut 0 bases from V and 2 bases from J, with 12 bases between. Looked up from germline, CDR1 is SGHRS and CDR2 is YFSETQ. The CDR3 sequence: CASSLVQGSAYEQYF. The CDR3 DNA sequence: TGCGCCAGCAGCTTGGTGCAGGGGAGTGCCTACGAGCAGTACTTC.

The chain combines TRBV4-2 with TRBJ2-1; D may be TRBD1 or TRBD2 (5 bases each). The germline V gene encodes CDR1 LGHNA and CDR2 YNFKEQ. This CDR3 spans 14 amino acids. The germline V and J ends were trimmed by 3 bases and 4 bases, with 10 bases remaining between them. CDR3 region: CASSHPGPYNEQFF. The DNA for the CDR3 is TGTGCCAGCAGCCACCCGGGACCATACAATGAGCAGTTCTTC.

This clonotype was counted between two and nine times. J is TRBJ2-2 and V is TRBV4-2; perhaps D is TRBD1 or TRBD2 (5 bases each). The germline CDR1 and CDR2 sequences are LGHNA and YNFKEQ. V was cut by 3 bases and J by 3 bases, with 23 bases left in between. The CDR3 extends over 19 amino acids. The CDR3 loop reads CASSQALSGTLGDTGELFF. In DNA form, the CDR3 reads TGTGCCAGCAGCCAGGCTTTGTCCGGGACGTTGGGGGACACCGGGGAGCTGTTTTTT.

This clonotype was found a few times. The chain is built from TRBV28 and TRBJ2-3; D is perhaps TRBD2 (5 bases). The CDR3 runs to 18 residues. V was clipped by 2 bases and J by 2 bases, with 20 bases between them. Germline CDR1 is MDHEN and CDR2 is SYDVKM. The CDR3 loop reads CASSLPTTLGGPTDTQYF. In DNA form, the CDR3 reads TGTGCCAGCAGTTTACCGACCACCCTAGGAGGTCCCACAGATACGCAGTATTTT. The entire variable domain, with the rest obtained from reference TRBV28 and TRBJ2-3, is as follows: DVKVTQSSRYLVKRTGEKVFLECVQDMDHENMFWYRQDPGLGLRLIYFSYDVKMKEKGDIPEGYSVSREKKERFSLILESASTNQTSMYLCASSLPTTLGGPTDTQYFGPGTRLTVL.

This clonotype has a handful of counts. J is TRBJ1-1 and V is TRBV30; perhaps TRBD1 as D (6 bases). This CDR3 spans 12 amino acids. V lost 2 bases and J 6 bases, leaving 10 bases between the germline ends. CDR1 and CDR2 from the germline V gene are GTSNPN and SVGIG (reference sequence). CDR3 region: CAWSSGTPEAFF. For the CDR3, the DNA is TGTGCCTGGAGTAGCGGGACACCTGAAGCTTTCTTT.